The T cell receptor (beta chain) under discussion was sequenced for a study of metastatic and nonmetastatic thyroid tumors. No patient received treatment before thyroid surgery. V lost 1 base to trimming and J lost 4 bases; unmatched junction nucleotides: 3. Germline lookup yields CDR1 SGHTA and CDR2 FQGNSA. This CDR3 spans 15 amino acids. TCRdb ran MiXCR on the PCR reads. The table lists over 15,000 clones, around 26% of them singletons. Sequenced input: tumor tissue. The TCR originated in a female donor with papillary thyroid cancer or a benign thyroid nodule (not recorded which). Some clones in this sample may be carry-over from other donors' samples. This chain joins TRBV7-2 and TRBJ2-1, with TRBD1 matching 8 bases. The CDR3 region is CASSLGTGLYNEQFF. The CDR3 coding sequence is TGTGCCAGCAGCTTAGGGACAGGGCTATACAATGAGCAGTTCTTC.